What follows describes a single TCR beta chain. The data derive from a study of control samples from healthy donors and cancer patients. The method was immunoSEQ multiplex PCR; TCRdb's version includes in-frame clones alone and lacks a portion of them. The sample has roughly 95,000 clones; about nine tenths are singletons. The origin of this receptor is a woman between 25 and 40 years old in good health. The sequencing input was blood.

CDR3 sequence reads: CASSLKEGEPYEQYF. CDR3 bases: TGCGCCAGCAGCTTGAAGGAGGGGGAACCCTACGAGCAGTACTTC. The rearrangement uses TRBV5-1 and TRBJ2-7; D tentatively reads TRBD1 or TRBD2 (6 bases each). The germline V gene encodes CDR1 SGHRS and CDR2 YFSETQ. The CDR3 is 15 residues long. V was shortened by 1 base and J by 2 bases, with 13 bases between the two germline ends. Combining the CDR3 with reference TRBV5-1 and TRBJ2-7 gives the whole variable domain KAGVTQTPRYLIKTRGQQVTLSCSPISGHRSVSWYQQTPGQGLQFLFEYFSETQRNKGNFPGRFSGRQFSNSRSEMNVSTLELGDSALYLCASSLKEGEPYEQYFGPGTRLTVT.